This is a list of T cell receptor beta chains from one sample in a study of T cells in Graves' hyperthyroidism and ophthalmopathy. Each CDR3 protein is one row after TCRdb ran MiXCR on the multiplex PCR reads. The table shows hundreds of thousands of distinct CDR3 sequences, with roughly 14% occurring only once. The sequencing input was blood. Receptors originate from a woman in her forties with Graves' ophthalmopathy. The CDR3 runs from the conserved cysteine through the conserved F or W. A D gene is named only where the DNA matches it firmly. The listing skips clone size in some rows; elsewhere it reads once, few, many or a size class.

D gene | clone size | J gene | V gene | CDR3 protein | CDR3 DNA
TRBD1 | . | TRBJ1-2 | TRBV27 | CASRADRAGGYTF | TGTGCCAGCAGGGCCGACAGGGCGGGAGGCTACACCTTC
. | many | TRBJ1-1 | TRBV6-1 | CASTLTSGTYGAEAFF | TGTGCCAGCACTCTTACGTCGGGCACCTACGGGGCTGAAGCTTTCTTT
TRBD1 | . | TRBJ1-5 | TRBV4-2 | CASSQDLMGQGLQPQHF | TGTGCCAGCAGCCAAGACCTAATGGGACAGGGCCTTCAGCCCCAGCATTTT
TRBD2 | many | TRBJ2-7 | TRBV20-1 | CSARVYSGINYEQYF | TGCAGTGCTAGAGTATATAGCGGGATTAATTACGAGCAGTACTTC
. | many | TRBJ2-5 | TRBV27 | CASKLGPTQETQYF | TGTGCCAGCAAACTCGGCCCGACCCAAGAGACCCAGTACTTC
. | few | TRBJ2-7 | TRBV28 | CATTSSYEQYF | TGTGCCACAACGAGCTCCTACGAGCAGTACTTC
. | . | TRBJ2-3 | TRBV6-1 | CASSEVWRVERDTQYF | TGTGCCAGCAGTGAAGTTTGGCGGGTGGAGCGGGATACGCAGTATTTT
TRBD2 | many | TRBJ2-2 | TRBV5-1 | CASRWTSGSGRRNTGELFF | TGCGCCAGCAGGTGGACTAGCGGGAGTGGTAGGAGGAACACCGGGGAGCTGTTTTTT
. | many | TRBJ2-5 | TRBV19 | CASSMRRGQLAETQYF | TGTGCCAGTAGTATGCGACGGGGACAGCTAGCGGAGACCCAGTACTTC
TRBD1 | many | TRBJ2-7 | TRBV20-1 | CSARPGQVYEQYF | TGCAGTGCTAGACCCGGACAGGTCTACGAGCAGTACTTC
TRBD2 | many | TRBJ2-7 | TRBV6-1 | CASSEFGTGASGRADHEQYF | TGTGCCAGCAGTGAATTTGGGACAGGGGCTAGCGGGAGGGCCGACCACGAGCAGTACTTC
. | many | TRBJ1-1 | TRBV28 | CASREVLGTEAFF | TGTGCCAGCAGAGAAGTGCTAGGCACTGAAGCTTTCTTT
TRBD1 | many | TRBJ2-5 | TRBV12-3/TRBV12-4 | CASSPPRGQGVQETQYF | TGTGCCAGCAGCCCCCCCCGCGGACAGGGGGTCCAAGAGACCCAGTACTTC
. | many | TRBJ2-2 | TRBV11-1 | CASSSGRPITGELFF | TGTGCCAGCAGCTCGGGGAGACCGATTACCGGGGAGCTGTTTTTT
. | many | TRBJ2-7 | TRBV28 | CASSGGPLAYEQYF | TGTGCCAGCAGCGGCGGGCCCTTGGCCTACGAGCAGTACTTC
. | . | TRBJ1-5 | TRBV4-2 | CASSKQPGGEGYYQPQHF | TGTGCCAGCAGCAAACAGCCCGGGGGGGAAGGATACTATCAGCCCCAGCATTTT
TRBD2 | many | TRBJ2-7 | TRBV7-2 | CASSSIAGGYEQYF | TGTGCCAGCAGCTCGATAGCGGGAGGCTACGAGCAGTACTTC
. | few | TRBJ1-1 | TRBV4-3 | CASSTDVADTEAFF | TGCGCCAGCAGCACAGACGTGGCAGACACTGAAGCTTTCTTT
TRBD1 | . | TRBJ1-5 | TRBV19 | CASSIIRTGGLDQPQHF | TGTGCCAGTAGTATTATCCGGACAGGGGGATTGGATCAGCCCCAGCATTTT
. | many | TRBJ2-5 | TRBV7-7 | CASSVGLPQETQYF | TGTGCTAGCAGCGTGGGACTCCCACAAGAGACCCAGTACTTC
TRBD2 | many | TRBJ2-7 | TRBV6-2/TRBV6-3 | CAIARGSRYEQYF | TGTGCCATCGCCCGCGGGAGTCGATACGAGCAGTACTTC
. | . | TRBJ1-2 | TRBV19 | CASSTRAGWDGYTF | TGTGCCAGTAGCACCCGGGCAGGGTGGGATGGCTACACCTTC
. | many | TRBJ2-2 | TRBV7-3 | CASSTGASVTGELFF | TGTGCCAGCAGCACTGGGGCGTCGGTCACCGGGGAGCTGTTTTTT
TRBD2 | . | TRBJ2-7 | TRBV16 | CASSQPGLASEQYF | TGTGCCAGCAGCCAACCGGGACTAGCGAGCGAGCAGTACTTC
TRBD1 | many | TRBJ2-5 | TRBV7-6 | CASKLQGGTETQYF | TGTGCCAGCAAACTACAGGGGGGAACGGAGACCCAGTACTTC
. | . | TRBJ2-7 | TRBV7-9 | CASSLGDVGQYF | TGTGCCAGCAGCTTAGGGGACGTCGGGCAGTACTTC
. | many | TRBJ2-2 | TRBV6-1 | CASKEVTGELFF | TGTGCCAGCAAAGAGGTTACCGGGGAGCTGTTTTTT
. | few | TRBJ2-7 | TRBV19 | CASSIARVWGVHEQYF | TGTGCCAGTAGTATAGCGAGGGTCTGGGGCGTGCACGAGCAGTACTTC
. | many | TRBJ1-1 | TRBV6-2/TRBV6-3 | CASSTGMNAEAFF | TGTGCCAGCAGCACCGGGATGAACGCTGAAGCTTTCTTT
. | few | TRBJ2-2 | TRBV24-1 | CATSDLSGPFAGELFF | TGTGCCACCAGTGATTTATCAGGGCCCTTCGCCGGGGAGCTGTTTTTT
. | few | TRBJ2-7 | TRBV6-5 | CASRLGQEGTYEQYF | TGTGCCAGCAGATTAGGTCAAGAGGGAACCTACGAGCAGTACTTC
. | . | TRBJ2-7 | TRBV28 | CASSYGNLSYEQYF | TGTGCCAGCAGTTACGGGAACCTCTCCTACGAGCAGTACTTC
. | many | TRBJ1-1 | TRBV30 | CAWSVNSWAFF | TGTGCCTGGAGCGTTAACAGTTGGGCTTTCTTT
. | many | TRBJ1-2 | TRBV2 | CASSEASESGYTF | TGTGCCAGCAGTGAAGCGTCGGAAAGTGGCTACACCTTC
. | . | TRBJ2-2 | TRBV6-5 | CASSYSGDSPGELFF | TGTGCCAGCAGTTACTCCGGGGACTCTCCCGGGGAGCTGTTTTTT
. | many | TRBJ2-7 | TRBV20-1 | CSAKRYTAYEQYF | TGCAGTGCTAAAAGGTACACGGCCTACGAGCAGTACTTC
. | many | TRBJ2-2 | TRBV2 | CARRAAGGGELFF | TGTGCCAGGAGAGCAGCAGGCGGCGGGGAGCTGTTTTTT
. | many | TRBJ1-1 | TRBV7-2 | CASSLAVQVNTEAFF | TGTGCCAGCAGCTTAGCCGTGCAGGTGAACACTGAAGCTTTCTTT
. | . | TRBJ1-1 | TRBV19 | CASTRGLDTEAFF | TGTGCCAGTACAAGAGGTTTGGACACTGAAGCTTTCTTT
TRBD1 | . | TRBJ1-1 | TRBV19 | CASSVDRGLNTGAFF | TGTGCCAGTAGTGTCGACAGGGGGCTAAACACTGGAGCTTTCTTT